Presented here are 17 T cell receptor beta chains from one specimen sequenced in a study of blood T cell repertoires in COVID-19. Using immunoSEQ multiplex PCR, the repertoire was profiled, and TCRdb retains in-frame clones only, with some absent. The sample contains 250,000 to 350,000 clones, 85% of which appear only once. Sequenced sample: PBMCs or T cells enriched from blood (not recorded which). Receptor source: a woman aged 50 to 60 who had recovered from COVID-19.

The chain links TRBV3-1 (or the pseudogene TRBV3-2) to TRBJ2-5; D might be TRBD2 (6 bases). This CDR3 has 14 amino acids. The germline gives CDR1 LGHDT, CDR2 YNNKEL (reference sequence). V lost 7 bases to trimming and J lost 4 bases, with 16 bases between them. CDR3 nucleotides: TGTGCCAGCAACCGGGATGCGGGGACAGAGACCCAGTACTTC. Translation gives CASNRDAGTETQYF.

This chain connects TRBV15 to TRBJ2-1; 11 nucleotides match TRBD2. V was clipped by 6 bases and J by 6 bases; unmatched bases: 7. In germline, CDR1 is LNHNV, CDR2 YYDKDF (reference sequence). This CDR3 has 15 amino acids. CDR3 sequence (DNA): TGTGCCACCAGTGATAGCGGGGGGGCCCTCAATGAGCAGTTCTTC. Protein: CATSDSGGALNEQFF.

The rearrangement links TRBV5-6 to TRBJ2-7, with 8 bases that match TRBD2. Looked up from germline, CDR1 is SGHDT and CDR2 is YYEEEE. V was clipped by 2 bases and J by 1 base; unmatched bases: 5. The CDR3 runs 15 residues. The DNA for the CDR3 is TGTGCCAGCAGCTTTCCGCGGGGGGCGTCCTACGAGCAGTACTTC. Translation gives CASSFPRGASYEQYF.

The gene calls are TRBV3-1 (or the pseudogene TRBV3-2) and TRBJ2-2; weak D call: TRBD1 (5 bases). CDR1 is LGHDT, CDR2 YNNKEL, per germline (reference sequence). The length of the CDR3 is 13 residues. Deletions cut 3 bases from V and 5 bases from J, with 7 bases between. CDR3 sequence reads: CASSHSGTGELFF. The CDR3 DNA reads TGTGCCAGCAGCCATTCAGGGACCGGGGAGCTGTTTTTT.

The V and J genes are TRBV5-4 and TRBJ2-3; D is perhaps TRBD1 (5 bases). V was shortened by 2 bases and J by 9 bases, with 13 bases between the two germline ends. This CDR3 region has 13 residues. Germline-derived CDR1 and CDR2 are SGHNT and YYREEE (reference sequence). The CDR3, as DNA: TGTGCCAGCAGCTTATCGACAGCTTCCACGCAGTATTTT. Its translation: CASSLSTASTQYF.

V is TRBV7-3 and J is TRBJ2-1, with 11 nucleotides matching TRBD2. The CDR3 runs 18 residues. J was trimmed by 10 bases and V by 2 bases; bases with no gene match: 16. Germline V gene lookup returns CDR1 SGHTA and CDR2 FQGTGA. CDR3 in DNA: TGTGCCAGCAGCTTACCTCCCCCAACTAGCGGGGGTTGGGCAGAGCAGTTCTTC. Amino acid sequence: CASSLPPPTSGGWAEQFF.

A single count supports this clone. The gene calls are TRBV5-8 and TRBJ1-5; 7 bases line up with TRBD1. Per germline, CDR1 SGHTS and CDR2 YDEGEE. The CDR3 has 15 amino acids. Trimming at V came to 4 bases and at J to 7 bases, leaving 11 bases not matched to a gene. CDR3 amino acids: CASSPGTVGLQPQHF. CDR3 in DNA: TGTGCCAGCAGCCCCGGGACAGTGGGACTCCAGCCCCAGCATTTT.

The rearrangement joins TRBV5-6 to TRBJ1-2, with D perhaps TRBD1 (6 bases). Trimming stripped 3 bases from V and 4 bases from J, with 16 bases between. The CDR3 sequence is 15 residues long. The V gene's germline CDR1 is SGHDT and CDR2 YYEEEE. The CDR3 DNA reads as TGTGCCAGCAGCTCCCGAGAGGGACAACTCTATGGCTACACCTTC. Translation gives CASSSREGQLYGYTF.

The chain uses TRBV5-1 and TRBJ1-3; D might be TRBD1 (5 bases). V lost 0 bases and J lost 1, with 8 bases in between. CDR3 length: 15 amino acids. CDR1 is SGHRS, CDR2 YFSETQ, per germline. CDR3 DNA sequence: TGCGCCAGCAGCTTGGTCGGGGGATCTGGAAACACCATATATTTT. The encoded protein is CASSLVGGSGNTIYF.

The chain uses TRBV7-2 and TRBJ2-5; D may be TRBD2 (5 bases). Germline V gene data show CDR1 as SGHTA and CDR2 as FQGNSA. The CDR3 is made up of 12 amino acids. Trimming stripped 3 bases from V and 5 bases from J, with 7 bases between. CDR3 nucleotides: TGTGCCAGCAGCTTGAGGGTCGAGACCCAGTACTTC. This translates into CASSLRVETQYF.

This clone was seen a few times. The chain is built from TRBV6-1 and TRBJ1-1; no clear D. V lost 2 bases and J lost 4, with 5 bases in between. This CDR3 has 12 residues. In germline, CDR1 is MNHNS, CDR2 SASEGT. DNA of the CDR3: TGTGCCAGCAGTGAACTGCGCACTGAAGCTTTCTTT. It is translated as CASSELRTEAFF.

V is TRBV7-9 and J is TRBJ1-6; D unclear. Germline loops: CDR1 SEHNR, CDR2 FQNEAQ (reference sequence). Between the trimmed V and J ends, which lost 4 bases and 5 bases, there was a span of 18 bases. The CDR3 is 17 residues long. This CDR3 reads CASSSGKQPEDNSPLHF. Here the CDR3 DNA reads TGTGCCAGCAGCTCCGGGAAACAACCCGAAGATAATTCACCCCTCCACTTT.

This sequence joins TRBV18 and TRBJ2-1; no firm D call. This CDR3 region has 13 residues. From germline, CDR1 is KGHSH and CDR2 LQKENI. V was clipped by 6 bases and J by 10 bases, with 16 bases between them. The CDR3 sequence is CASSLGWFSEQFF. For the CDR3, the DNA is TGTGCCAGCTCCCTAGGTTGGTTTTCGGAGCAGTTCTTC. Variable domain in full (rest from reference TRBV18 and TRBJ2-1): NAGVMQNPRHLVRRRGQEARLRCSPMKGHSHVYWYRQLPEEGLKFMVYLQKENIIDESGMPKERFSAEFPKEGPSILRIQQVVRGDSAAYFCASSLGWFSEQFFGPGTRLTVL.

The V call is TRBV30, the J call TRBJ1-2, with D tentatively TRBD1 (5 bases). The V end was cut by 1 base, the J end by 7 bases, with 13 bases between. Germline V gene data show CDR1 as GTSNPN and CDR2 as SVGIG (reference sequence). The length of the CDR3 is 13 residues. The CDR3 loop reads CAWSGVGGVGYTF. The CDR3 DNA reads as TGTGCCTGGAGTGGGGTAGGAGGGGTTGGCTACACCTTC. The variable domain in full, completed from reference TRBV30 and TRBJ1-2, reads SQTIHQWPATLVQPVGSPLSLECTVEGTSNPNLYWYRQAAGRGLQLLFYSVGIGQISSEVPQNLSASRPQDRQFILSSKKLLLSDSGFYLCAWSGVGGVGYTFGSGTRLTVV.

This clone was seen once. The V gene is TRBV23-1, the J gene TRBJ2-1; D perhaps matches TRBD2 (6 bases). TRBV23-1 is an ORF for which the function is uncertain. The CDR3 has 16 residues. The ends were cut back, 3 bases at V and 3 bases at J, with 15 bases in the middle. The CDR3 bases are TGCGCCAGCAGTCATTCAGGGACTCCAAACTACAATGAGCAGTTCTTC. It translates to CASSHSGTPNYNEQFF.

J is TRBJ1-1 and V is TRBV7-8; D is unclear. V gave up 3 bases and J gave up 11 bases, with 16 bases separating them. The CDR3 consists of 13 residues. CDR1 and CDR2 (germline): SGHVS, FQNEAQ. The CDR3 spells CASSLSRGLDAFF. The CDR3 DNA reads as TGTGCCAGCAGCTTGTCTCGGGGTCTTGACGCTTTCTTT.

The chain is built from TRBV7-2 and TRBJ1-6; TRBD1 matches at 7 bases. Germline V gene sequence: CDR1 SGHTA, CDR2 FQGNSA. Losses at the gene ends were 5 bases for V and 10 bases for J; bases not matched to a gene: 5. The CDR3 covers 13 residues. As DNA, the CDR3 is TGTGCCAGCAGCGTTCACAGGGGCTCACCCCTCCACTTT. Encoded protein: CASSVHRGSPLHF.